These 22 T cell receptor beta chains originate from one sample sequenced in a study of T-cell memory formation after mild COVID-19. TCRdb fed the 5' RACE reads into MiXCR, producing one record per CDR3 protein. The sample gives about 120,000 distinct CDR3 sequences, approximately 21% of which show up once; about two fifths is in the top ten. The sample comprised PBMCs or a T cell subset sorted from them (not recorded which). The source is a man younger than 35 who had mild COVID-19 (a few samples of this study predate the infection). Cell type and time point are not known.

The J gene is TRBJ2-3, the V gene TRBV7-3; the match to TRBD2 covers 9 bases. After removal of 2 bases from V and 6 bases from J, the junction contained 6 bases not matched to a gene. CDR1 is SGHTA, CDR2 FQGTGA, per germline. The CDR3 is 15 amino acids. The CDR3 DNA sequence: TGTGCCAGCAGCTTACTAGCGGGGAAACGTGATACGCAGTATTTT. Translated, it gives CASSLLAGKRDTQYF.

CDR3 DNA: TGTGCCAGCAGCTTCTACAGCTACGAGCAGTACTTC. Its protein product is CASSFYSYEQYF. The chain employs TRBV11-2 and TRBJ2-7; D not resolved. V dropped 3 bases and J dropped 3 bases, with 6 bases sitting between them. The germline V gene encodes CDR1 SGHAT and CDR2 FQNNGV. The CDR3 is 12 amino acids.

V gene TRBV29-1 combines with J gene TRBJ1-1, with 7 positions matching TRBD1. J lost 6 bases, V lost 5 bases, and 15 bases had no gene match. The CDR3 runs 15 residues. Germline V gene sequence: CDR1 SQVTM, CDR2 ANQGSEA. CDR3: CSVILLGQGEPEAFF. In DNA, the CDR3 is TGCAGCGTTATCTTACTCGGGCAGGGGGAGCCTGAAGCTTTCTTT.

The gene calls are TRBV12-3 or TRBV12-4 and TRBJ1-5; D unclear. The CDR3 consists of 15 residues. Trimming shortened V by 6 bases and J by 5 bases, and 17 bases separated the two germline ends. The CDR3 DNA reads TGTGCCAGCAGACATGACCCGGTCGAGGATCAGCCCCAGCATTTT. Encoded protein: CASRHDPVEDQPQHF.

This clonotype has only a few counts. The chain joins TRBV4-1 to TRBJ1-2; D not certain. In germline, CDR1 is MGHRA, CDR2 YSYEKL. The germline V and J ends were trimmed by 1 base and 8 bases, with 17 bases remaining between them. CDR3 size: 15 residues. The CDR3 nucleotides read TGCGCCAGCAGCCAAGTTCCGGACCCAGAAGGAGGCTACACCTTC. The encoded protein is CASSQVPDPEGGYTF.

This clonotype was found a few times. The chain links TRBV19 to TRBJ2-3, with D possibly matching TRBD2 (6 bases). The CDR3 is 12 residues long. V lost 10 bases to trimming and J lost 2 bases, with 10 bases between them. Looked up from germline, CDR1 is LNHDA and CDR2 is SQIVND (reference sequence). The CDR3 DNA is TGTGCCACCCGGGACTCCACAGATACGCAGTATTTT. Translated, it gives CATRDSTDTQYF.

J is TRBJ2-1 and V is TRBV12-3 or TRBV12-4; D uncertain. V dropped 7 bases and J dropped 9 bases, with 22 bases sitting between them. The CDR3 totals 15 residues. In nucleotides, the CDR3 is TGTGCCAGCACCCAGACGGCGCGAGGCGTGATTGAGCAGTTCTTC. Protein: CASTQTARGVIEQFF.

CDR3 in DNA: TGTGCCAGCAGCCAATGGGGGCGAGAAAAACTGTTTTTT. Residues: CASSQWGREKLFF. V is TRBV16 and J is TRBJ1-4; D is perhaps TRBD1 (6 bases). The germline V gene encodes CDR1 KGHSY and CDR2 FQNENV. The CDR3 runs 13 residues. V was clipped by 1 base and J by 8 bases, with 8 bases between them.

Only a few counts were recorded for this clonotype. The chain employs TRBV11-2 and TRBJ2-1, with 10 nucleotides matching TRBD2. The trim removed 6 bases at V and 7 bases at J, leaving 9 bases unmatched. The CDR3 has 15 amino acids. Germline V gene sequence: CDR1 SGHAT, CDR2 FQNNGV. The CDR3 here is CASRVAGGPKNEQFF. CDR3 DNA: TGTGCCAGCAGAGTAGCGGGGGGTCCAAAGAATGAGCAGTTCTTC.

This clonotype was seen a handful of times. The rearrangement uses TRBV6-5 and TRBJ2-7, with TRBD2 matching over 7 bases. Looked up from germline, CDR1 is MNHEY and CDR2 is SVGAGI. CDR3 length: 14 amino acids. V lost 0 bases to trimming and J lost 5 bases; unmatched junction nucleotides: 4. For the CDR3, the DNA is TGTGCCAGCAGTTACTCTAGCAGCGGGGACGAGCAGTACTTC. Protein product: CASSYSSSGDEQYF.

In its sample, this clonotype was seen a few times. The rearrangement uses TRBV28 and TRBJ2-7; D uncertain. This CDR3 contains 12 residues. V shed 3 bases and J shed 4 bases, with 7 bases lying between them. Germline V gene sequence: CDR1 MDHEN, CDR2 SYDVKM. In DNA form, the CDR3 reads TGTGCCAGCAGTTTTGTAGGGTACGAGCAGTACGTC. Its protein product is CASSFVGYEQYV.

The chain links TRBV10-2 to TRBJ2-2; a possible D gene is TRBD2 (5 bases). V lost 7 bases to trimming and J lost 3 bases, with 15 bases between them. This CDR3 is 15 amino acids long. Per the germline V gene, CDR1 is WSHSY and CDR2 is SAAADI. The CDR3 DNA follows: TGCGCCAGCACGTCAAGCCGCGGGTACACCGGGGAGCTGTTTTTT. As protein: CASTSSRGYTGELFF.

This clonotype occurred a few times. V is TRBV2 and J is TRBJ2-2; no clear D gene. Deletions cut 3 bases from V and 6 bases from J, with 8 bases between. The CDR3 totals 13 residues. CDR1 and CDR2 (germline): SNHLY, FYNNEI. CDR3 sequence reads: CASSDSFAGELFF. In nucleotides, the CDR3 is TGTGCCAGCAGTGACAGTTTCGCCGGGGAGCTGTTTTTT.

The V call is TRBV28, the J call TRBJ1-1; D is ambiguous. Between the trimmed V and J ends, which lost 3 bases and 4 bases, there was a span of 18 bases. Germline CDR1 is MDHEN and CDR2 is SYDVKM. The CDR3 is 16 residues long. The CDR3 region is CASSFQPSRLGTEAFF. For the CDR3, the DNA is TGTGCCAGCAGTTTTCAGCCCTCGAGGTTAGGCACTGAAGCTTTCTTT.

The chain couples TRBV3-1 to TRBJ1-4; D is undetermined. Germline V gene sequence: CDR1 LGHDT, CDR2 YNNKEL (reference sequence). This CDR3 has 15 residues. V lost 0 bases to trimming and J lost 11 bases, with 16 bases between them. The CDR3 DNA sequence: TGTGCCAGCAGCCAAGATCGAGGGTATGGATATAAACTGTTTTTT. Translated, it gives CASSQDRGYGYKLFF. The full variable domain, rest sourced from reference TRBV3-1 and TRBJ1-4, is DTAVSQTPKYLVTQMGNDKSIKCEQNLGHDTMYWYKQDSKKFLKIMFSYNNKELIINETVPNRFSPKSPDKAHLNLHINSLELGDSAVYFCASSQDRGYGYKLFFGSGTQLSVL.

The chain combines TRBV6-2 or TRBV6-3 with TRBJ2-2; D may be TRBD1 (6 bases). This CDR3 has 15 residues. The germline V and J ends were trimmed by 6 bases and 4 bases, with 15 bases remaining between them. Germline V CDR1 and CDR2: MNHEY, SVGEGT. CDR3 sequence: CASRNPQGVTGELFF. The CDR3 bases are TGTGCCAGCAGAAATCCACAGGGAGTCACCGGGGAGCTGTTTTTT.

In its sample, this clonotype was seen a few times. V and J are TRBV7-9 and TRBJ2-5; perhaps TRBD2 as D (6 bases). Germline lookup yields CDR1 SEHNR and CDR2 FQNEAQ (reference sequence). V gave up 5 bases and J gave up 5 bases, with 27 bases separating them. This CDR3 is 18 amino acids long. The CDR3 DNA sequence: TGTGCCAGCAGCCTTCCGAAGGCGGGCGGGGTTAACTGGGAGACCCAGTACTTC. This gives the protein CASSLPKAGGVNWETQYF.

This clonotype has at least ten counts. This chain links TRBV5-1 with TRBJ2-1; 8 nucleotides align to TRBD1. The CDR3 sequence is 15 residues long. The germline gives CDR1 SGHRS, CDR2 YFSETQ. The junction had 10 bases not matched to a gene; V was cut back by 4 bases and J by 7 bases. The CDR3 sequence is CASSRTGPPWNEQFF. For the CDR3, the DNA is TGCGCCAGCAGCCGGACAGGGCCACCTTGGAATGAGCAGTTCTTC.

This clonotype appeared once. The chain links TRBV6-5 to TRBJ2-5; maybe TRBD2 (5 bases). Germline CDR1 reads MNHEY; CDR2 reads SVGAGI. V lost 6 bases, J lost 5 bases, and 13 bases lay in between. The CDR3 spans 13 residues. Here the CDR3 DNA reads TGTGCCAGCAGCTCACTTTCGGGGGAGACCCAGTACTTC. Its protein is CASSSLSGETQYF.

This chain connects TRBV20-1 to TRBJ2-7; D is tentatively TRBD1 or TRBD2 (6 bases each). The CDR3 covers 13 residues. Per germline, CDR1 DFQATT and CDR2 SNEGSKA (reference sequence). Trimming stripped 0 bases from V and 6 bases from J, with 12 bases between. The CDR3 nucleotides read TGCAGTGCTAGAGATCTGGGGGGCCGCGAGCAGTACTTC. It yields the protein CSARDLGGREQYF.

The chain links TRBV11-2 to TRBJ2-7, with 9 bases identical to TRBD1. Germline CDR1 reads SGHAT; CDR2 reads FQNNGV. V lost 5 bases to trimming and J lost 3 bases; unmatched junction nucleotides: 8. This CDR3 spans 15 amino acids. CDR3 protein: CASSPTGQGHYEQYF. Here the CDR3 DNA reads TGTGCCAGCAGCCCCACCGGACAGGGGCACTACGAGCAGTACTTC.

The chain couples TRBV29-1 to TRBJ2-1; D unclear. This CDR3 region has 14 residues. With 8 bases removed from V and 0 bases from J, the gap between germline ends came to 14 bases. CDR1 SQVTM and CDR2 ANQGSEA come from the germline V gene. Here the CDR3 reads CSFNDLSSYNEQFF. The CDR3 bases are TGCAGCTTTAACGACCTTAGCTCCTACAATGAGCAGTTCTTC.